This TCR beta chain is drawn from a study of cytomegalovirus exposure and HLA in healthy donors. Study summary: The same platform was used for the roughly 120 validation repertoires as for the approximately 670 first-cohort repertoires, as reported in a later analysis.

The CDR3 is 14 amino acids. The V and J ends lost 7 bases and 0 bases respectively, with 10 bases between them. The V gene's germline CDR1 is LNHDA and CDR2 SQIVND (reference sequence). Concerning this clone: Its antigen is not identified.

General observations from the study: Rarity held for most TCR sequences, but there were some public TCRs that occurred in many donors. Cytomegalovirus association was assigned to approximately 160 TCR beta chains. Both high specificity and high sensitivity reportedly marked the classifier's diagnosis of cytomegalovirus status.

Here immunoSEQ multiplex PCR was the method, and the copy in TCRdb shows in-frame clones only, minus some. The sample carries 250,000 to 400,000 clones, 88% recorded once. Sequenced sample: PBMCs. This sequence joins TRBV19 and TRBJ2-1; D remains ambiguous. The TCR originated in a man younger than 40 in good health and CMV-seronegative. The DNA for the CDR3 is TGTGCCAGTATGGGCTTTAGCTCCTACAATGAGCAGTTCTTC. As protein: CASMGFSSYNEQFF.